Presented here are 27 T cell receptor beta chains from one specimen sequenced in a study of graft-versus-host responses after intestinal transplantation. TCRdb's copy holds only in-frame clones and misses some; the assay was immunoSEQ multiplex PCR. The sample lists tens of thousands of clones, around nine tenths occurring once. These receptors' antigens are unknown. The source was unstimulated CD8+ T cells sorted from spleen or lymph node cells, collected before intestinal transplant. The receptor source for this set is a human donor who received an intestinal transplant.

The chain combines TRBV10-3 with TRBJ2-1; D is perhaps TRBD1 (6 bases). This CDR3 has 16 residues. V was trimmed by 6 bases and J by 4 bases, leaving 19 bases between them. Germline values: CDR1 ENHRY, CDR2 SYGVKD. The CDR3 here is CAIRRGSGSGYNEQFF. The CDR3 bases are TGTGCCATCAGGAGGGGGAGCGGATCGGGATACAATGAGCAGTTCTTC.

The chain is built from TRBV6-1 and TRBJ2-5; no clear D. Trimming removed 6 bases at V and 0 bases at J, with 5 bases between. Per the germline V gene, CDR1 is MNHNS and CDR2 is SASEGT. The CDR3 totals 12 residues. The CDR3 DNA follows: TGTGCCAGCAGCGCTCACCAAGAGACCCAGTACTTC. It yields the protein CASSAHQETQYF.

The chain carries TRBV9 and TRBJ2-1; 7 bases align to TRBD2. Germline V gives CDR1 SGDLS, CDR2 YYNGEE. The CDR3 totals 14 residues. V lost 2 bases and J lost 6; bases outside the gene matches: 5. The CDR3: CASSVGGSLNEQFF. The CDR3 nucleotides read TGTGCCAGCAGCGTCGGCGGGAGCCTCAATGAGCAGTTCTTC. The full variable domain, rest sourced from reference TRBV9 and TRBJ2-1, is DSGVTQTPKHLITATGQRVTLRCSPRSGDLSVYWYQQSLDQGLQFLIQYYNGEERAKGNILERFSAQQFPDLHSELNLSSLELGDSALYFCASSVGGSLNEQFFGPGTRLTVL.

The chain is built from TRBV12-5 and TRBJ1-5; 7 bases match TRBD1. This CDR3 comprises 13 residues. V shed 7 bases and J 7 bases; nucleotides not matched to a gene: 7. Germline lookup yields CDR1 LGHNT and CDR2 FRNRAP. CDR3 loop: CASAKDRPQPQHF. CDR3 nucleotides: TGTGCTAGTGCCAAGGACAGGCCCCAGCCCCAGCATTTT. Drawing the rest from reference TRBV12-5 and TRBJ1-5, the complete variable domain is DARVTQTPRHKVTEMGQEVTMRCQPILGHNTVFWYRQTMMQGLELLAYFRNRAPLDDSGMPKDRFSAEMPDATLATLKIQPSEPRDSAVYFCASAKDRPQPQHFGDGTRLSIL.

The rearrangement links TRBV4-1 to TRBJ1-5; D is uncertain. Germline CDR1 and CDR2: MGHRA and YSYEKL. CDR3 length: 15 amino acids. V gave up 0 bases and J gave up 3 bases, with 9 bases separating them. CDR3 DNA: TGCGCCAGCAGCCAAGATAGGGCAGACAATCAGCCCCAGCATTTT. This codes for CASSQDRADNQPQHF.

The chain uses TRBV6-5 and TRBJ2-1; 11 bases fit TRBD2. The CDR3 runs to 15 residues. Germline assignment: CDR1 MNHEY and CDR2 SVGAGI. After removal of 1 base from V and 7 bases from J, the junction contained 3 bases not matched to a gene. CDR3 nucleotide sequence: TGTGCCAGCAGTTACTGGGCTAGCGGGAGGAATGAGCAGTTCTTC. Its translation: CASSYWASGRNEQFF.

The chain combines TRBV13 with TRBJ2-7, with 8 bases aligning to TRBD1. Germline-derived CDR1 and CDR2 are PRHDT and FYEKMQ (reference sequence). The J segment lost 6 bases and the V segment lost 0 bases, leaving 4 bases of the junction unmatched. This CDR3 is 14 amino acids long. Here the CDR3 reads CASSLGSGGSEQYF. The CDR3 DNA sequence: TGTGCCAGCAGCTTAGGGTCAGGGGGCAGCGAGCAGTACTTC.

This chain joins TRBV13 and TRBJ2-7; 9 bases agree with TRBD2. The CDR3 runs 13 residues. After removal of 5 bases from V and 2 bases from J, the junction contained 1 base not matched to a gene. Germline V gene lookup returns CDR1 PRHDT and CDR2 FYEKMQ (reference sequence). The CDR3 nucleotides read TGTGCCAGCAGCCCTAGCGGGGCCTACGAGCAGTACTTC. Translating gives CASSPSGAYEQYF.

As DNA, the CDR3 is TGTGCCAGTAGTTTGGGGGCCCTCACTAGCGGGACCTACGAGCAGTACTTC. This encodes CASSLGALTSGTYEQYF. The chain combines TRBV19 with TRBJ2-7; the match to TRBD2 covers 10 bases. Trimming at V came to 5 bases and at J to 2 bases, leaving 12 bases not matched to a gene. The CDR3 has 17 residues. The V gene's germline CDR1 is LNHDA and CDR2 SQIVND (reference sequence).

The chain recombines TRBV4-3 with TRBJ2-3; D is uncertain. Between the trimmed V and J ends, which lost 1 base and 2 bases, there was a span of 10 bases. CDR1 is LGHNA and CDR2 is YSLEER in the germline V gene. The CDR3 is made up of 15 amino acids. The CDR3 nucleotides read TGCGCCAGCAGCCAAGCCCCTGTGGCCACAGATACGCAGTATTTT. Translated: CASSQAPVATDTQYF.

The chain combines TRBV27 with TRBJ2-3; D not resolved. CDR3 size: 14 residues. V lost 2 bases and J 1 base, leaving 7 bases between the germline ends. Germline-derived CDR1 and CDR2 are MNHEY and SMNVEV (reference sequence). Here the CDR3 reads CASSLHPRTDTQYF. CDR3 nucleotides: TGTGCCAGCAGTTTACACCCTCGCACAGATACGCAGTATTTT.

The chain employs TRBV27 and TRBJ2-1; D may be TRBD1 (6 bases). V gave up 6 bases and J gave up 0 bases, with 15 bases separating them. Germline CDR1 MNHEY, CDR2 SMNVEV (reference sequence). The CDR3 totals 16 residues. The CDR3, as DNA: TGTGCCAGCAGACCCCCCACAGGGTACTCCTACAATGAGCAGTTCTTC. Protein product: CASRPPTGYSYNEQFF.

The rearrangement links TRBV7-9 to TRBJ2-7; D gene unclear. Germline V gene data show CDR1 as SEHNR and CDR2 as FQNEAQ (reference sequence). This CDR3 region has 16 residues. V lost 2 bases, J lost 2 bases, and 16 bases lay in between. CDR3 nucleotides: TGTGCCAGCAGCTTAACCGCGAAGCGTACTCCCTACGAGCAGTACTTC. Its translation is CASSLTAKRTPYEQYF.

About this clone itself: Within the sample, other DNA sequences also encode this same CDR3. The chain couples TRBV7-9 to TRBJ2-1; no clear D. The CDR3 covers 13 residues. Trimming took 5 bases from V and 8 from J, leaving 13 bases between them. Per the germline V gene, CDR1 is SEHNR and CDR2 is FQNEAQ (reference sequence). CDR3 protein: CASSPRTGYEQFF. CDR3 sequence (DNA): TGTGCCAGCAGCCCGAGGACCGGTTATGAGCAGTTCTTC.

The rearrangement joins TRBV7-9 to TRBJ2-7; D uncertain. In germline, CDR1 is SEHNR, CDR2 FQNEAQ (reference sequence). The CDR3 is made up of 12 amino acids. V lost 6 bases and J 1 base, leaving 7 bases between the germline ends. Written as DNA, the CDR3 is TGTGCCAGCAGTACGTCATCCTACGAGCAGTACTTC. Residues: CASSTSSYEQYF.

The V gene is TRBV5-6, the J gene TRBJ1-6, with 8 bases lining up with TRBD1. This CDR3 is built from 17 residues. Per the germline V gene, CDR1 is SGHDT and CDR2 is YYEEEE. J lost 8 bases, V lost 0 bases, and 10 bases had no gene match. DNA of the CDR3: TGTGCCAGCAGCTTGGGTGGTACCGGGACAGGCGATTCACCCCTCCACTTT. As protein: CASSLGGTGTGDSPLHF.

V gene TRBV9 combines with J gene TRBJ2-1; possible D gene TRBD2, 6 bases. Germline V lookup: CDR1 SGDLS, CDR2 YYNGEE. Trimming stripped 0 bases from V and 3 bases from J, with 10 bases between. CDR3 length equals 15 residues. Written as DNA, the CDR3 is TGTGCCAGCAGCGTAGAGGACTACAGCTACAATGAGCAGTTCTTC. It yields the protein CASSVEDYSYNEQFF.

The chain couples TRBV6-6 to TRBJ2-7, with 8 bases identical to TRBD1. Germline V gene lookup returns CDR1 MNHNY and CDR2 SVGAGI (reference sequence). This CDR3 is 14 amino acids long. J gave up 6 bases and V 5 bases, and 9 bases lay outside the gene matches. The CDR3: CASSPGGRFFEQYF. The CDR3 nucleotides are TGTGCCAGCAGTCCAGGGGGCAGATTCTTCGAGCAGTACTTC.

J is TRBJ2-2 and V is TRBV7-3; tentatively, D is TRBD1 (5 bases). The CDR3 has 12 residues. Between the trimmed V and J ends, which lost 7 bases and 6 bases, there was a span of 9 bases. The germline gives CDR1 SGHTA, CDR2 FQGTGA. CDR3 coding DNA: TGTGCCAGCACCAAGGGGCCCGGGGAGCTGTTTTTT. Translated: CASTKGPGELFF. Full variable domain (remainder filled in from reference TRBV7-3 and TRBJ2-2): GAGVSQTPSNKVTEKGKYVELRCDPISGHTALYWYRQSLGQGPEFLIYFQGTGAADDSGLPNDRFFAVRPEGSVSTLKIQRTERGDSAVYLCASTKGPGELFFGEGSRLTVL.

The chain recombines TRBV9 with TRBJ2-1; TRBD2 matches 7 bases. V was pared by 5 bases and J by 0 bases, with 5 bases of the junction left unmatched. The CDR3 totals 15 residues. Per the germline V gene, CDR1 is SGDLS and CDR2 is YYNGEE. The CDR3 nucleotides are TGTGCCAGCAGTCCTAGCGGAAGCTCCTACAATGAGCAGTTCTTC. This codes for CASSPSGSSYNEQFF.

This chain connects TRBV28 to TRBJ2-7; D is undetermined. V lost 7 bases to trimming and J lost 0 bases, with 13 bases between them. CDR1 is MDHEN, CDR2 SYDVKM, per germline. CDR3 size: 14 residues. The CDR3 sequence: CASNRGSSSYEQYF. CDR3 coding DNA: TGTGCCAGCAATCGAGGCAGCAGCTCCTACGAGCAGTACTTC. The whole variable domain, remainder taken from reference TRBV28 and TRBJ2-7, is DVKVTQSSRYLVKRTGEKVFLECVQDMDHENMFWYRQDPGLGLRLIYFSYDVKMKEKGDIPEGYSVSREKKERFSLILESASTNQTSMYLCASNRGSSSYEQYFGPGTRLTVT.

The chain combines TRBV2 with TRBJ2-5; 13 nucleotides line up with TRBD2. The CDR3 is made up of 17 amino acids. Per the germline V gene, CDR1 is SNHLY and CDR2 is FYNNEI. Unmatched junction bases numbered 6, after V lost 0 bases and J lost 5 bases. The CDR3 bases are TGTGCCAGCAGTGAAGCCCAAAGACTAGCGGGGGGCGAGACCCAGTACTTC. Residues: CASSEAQRLAGGETQYF. The full variable domain, rest sourced from reference TRBV2 and TRBJ2-5, is EPEVTQTPSHQVTQMGQEVILRCVPISNHLYFYWYRQILGQKVEFLVSFYNNEISEKSEIFDDQFSVERPDGSNFTLKIRSTKLEDSAMYFCASSEAQRLAGGETQYFGPGTRLLVL.

The chain employs TRBV29-1 and TRBJ1-1; D gene uncertain. The CDR3 spans 14 residues. Between the trimmed V and J ends, which lost 5 bases and 4 bases, there was a span of 17 bases. Germline assignment: CDR1 SQVTM and CDR2 ANQGSEA. The CDR3 is CSVKVSEGGTEAFF. The CDR3 DNA follows: TGCAGCGTTAAGGTAAGCGAGGGCGGCACTGAAGCTTTCTTT.

This chain uses TRBV25-1 with TRBJ2-7; TRBD2 agrees at 9 bases. The junction had 7 bases not matched to a gene; V was cut back by 6 bases and J by 4 bases. In germline, CDR1 is MGHDK, CDR2 SYGVNS. The CDR3 spans 14 residues. The CDR3 sequence is CASSLSGSRYEQYF. CDR3 nucleotides: TGTGCCAGCAGCCTTAGCGGGAGTCGTTACGAGCAGTACTTC.

The chain carries TRBV9 and TRBJ2-7; D is possibly TRBD1 or TRBD2 (5 bases each). CDR1 is SGDLS, CDR2 YYNGEE, per germline. The CDR3 has 13 residues. V lost 0 bases, J lost 5 bases, and 9 bases lay in between. As DNA, the CDR3 is TGTGCCAGCAGCGTAGACGGGACCCACGAGCAGTACTTC. Its protein is CASSVDGTHEQYF.

The rearrangement links TRBV14 to TRBJ2-7, with D maybe TRBD2 (6 bases). This CDR3 comprises 15 residues. In germline, CDR1 is SGHDN, CDR2 FVKESK. The ends were cut back, 0 bases at V and 1 base at J, with 10 bases in the middle. The CDR3 nucleotides read TGTGCCAGCAGCCAAGAGACGGGGGAGTCCTACGAGCAGTACTTC. Its translation is CASSQETGESYEQYF. Complete variable domain (other parts from reference TRBV14 and TRBJ2-7): EAGVTQFPSHSVIEKGQTVTLRCDPISGHDNLYWYRRVMGKEIKFLLHFVKESKQDESGMPNNRFLAERTGGTYSTLKVQPAELEDSGVYFCASSQETGESYEQYFGPGTRLTVT.

This rearrangement joins TRBV19 to TRBJ2-1, with D perhaps assigned TRBD1 or TRBD2 (6 bases each). CDR1 and CDR2 from the germline V gene are LNHDA and SQIVND (reference sequence). The CDR3 is 14 residues long. V was pared by 5 bases and J by 4 bases, with 12 bases between. CDR3 residues: CASSPLGGYNEQFF. The CDR3 DNA reads TGTGCCAGTAGTCCGCTAGGGGGGTACAATGAGCAGTTCTTC.